This T cell receptor beta chain was captured by sequencing in a study of quantifying T cell responses using KT2 cells (dated by TCRdb to 2017 to 2019). In terms of the full investigation: RNA was DNase-treated and reverse transcribed with TCR alpha and beta constant-region primers, mostly using SuperScript III. PCR2 was performed as a SYBR Green qPCR and was stopped at a predetermined fluorescence threshold so that over-amplification was avoided. The efficiency of the T4 ligation step under optimum conditions was estimated to be above 9.5%. Study-wide findings and limitations: Counts of KT2 alpha and beta sequences scaled linearly with input KT2 cell number over several orders of magnitude. Even at the lowest spike-in tested, roughly one KT2 cell per 100,000 PBMC, KT2 sequences were still detected. Detection of KT2 sequences showed saturation at very high KT2 spike-in numbers. No side-by-side comparison between this pipeline and other TCR sequencing techniques was included in the study.

The CDR1 and CDR2 encoded by the germline V gene (reference sequence) are MNHEY and SMNVEV. The CDR3 holds 16 amino acids from the cysteine to the phenylalanine. Only the CDR3 part of the read is kept: 48 bases, read in frame from the first base. Deletion took 6 bases off V and 2 bases off J, with a span of 20 bases between the germline ends. Receptors were amplified or captured by UMI-ligation and nested PCR. A single-stranded oligonucleotide bearing the Illumina SP2 sequence and a UMI was ligated to the 3' end of the cDNA with T4 RNA ligase 1. PCR1 used approximately 4 cycles (98 degrees C 15 s, 69 degrees C 30 s, 72 degrees C 40 s), and the beta primer was an equimolar mix of RC1.1 and RC1.2 that covered TRBC1 and TRBC2. From PCR2 onward, TCR alpha and beta chains were processed separately, and sample indices and Illumina adaptors were added. Placed after an 8-base spacer, the UMI was made up of 12 random nucleotides arranged as two hexamers with a spacer between them. Libraries were sequenced on an Illumina MiSeq with v2 2x251 paired-end chemistry, typically about twelve samples per run. To increase diversity, 5-7% PhiX DNA was added to each sequencing library. The study's own analysis went as follows. bcl2fastq converted raw reads to FASTQ, and Demultiplexor demultiplexed the reads by dual indices. Decombinator assigned V and J genes by tag matching, allowing a single base-pair mismatch. UMIs were used by Collapsinator to correct both sequencing errors and frequency errors caused by PCR heterogeneity. Decombinator identifiers were converted to nucleotide sequence by CDR3Translator, the sequences were translated to amino acids, and CDR3 was extracted using C- and N-terminal motifs. Each distinct KT2 TCR was counted as one cluster of KT2 sequences that shared a single unique molecular identifier. The public reads were reanalyzed by TCRdb: fastp trimming at Q25, MiXCR alignment, in-frame beta chains only. Each entry is one CDR3 protein sequence, shown with its most common DNA and genes. TCRdb's processing, not the authors' own work, is the source of the V and J calls. Present in this sample are 40,000 or so distinct CDR3 sequences, over 15% of which were seen just once. Approximately 47% of the sample comes from the top ten.

To test the sensitivity and accuracy of the pipeline, known numbers of KT2, a T cell clone whose TCR had already been sequenced, were spiked into unfractionated PBMC. A range of KT2-to-PBMC ratios was generated by mixing KT2 cells with a fixed number of PBMC. In regard to this clonotype: The specificity of this receptor is unknown. No clone much larger than this one lies a single base away; base qualities are absent.

The V and J genes are TRBV27 and TRBJ2-7; TRBD1 could be the D gene, as 5 bases match. The clonotype originates from a human donor. Material for sequencing was PBMCs spiked with cells of the T cell clone KT2. The DNA reads TGTGCCAGCAGGCCTGCAATCACAGGTCCTGCCTACGAGCAGTACTTC. The resulting protein is CASRPAITGPAYEQYF.